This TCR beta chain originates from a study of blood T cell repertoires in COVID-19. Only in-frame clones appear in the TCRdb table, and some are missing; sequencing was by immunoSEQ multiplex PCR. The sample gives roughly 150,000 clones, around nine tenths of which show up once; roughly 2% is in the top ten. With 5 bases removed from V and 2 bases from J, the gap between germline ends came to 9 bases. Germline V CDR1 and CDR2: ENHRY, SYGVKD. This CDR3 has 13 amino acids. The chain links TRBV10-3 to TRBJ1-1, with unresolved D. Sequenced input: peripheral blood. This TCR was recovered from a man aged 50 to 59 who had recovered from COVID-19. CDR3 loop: CAISSRENTEAFF. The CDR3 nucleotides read TGTGCCATCAGTTCCCGGGAAAACACTGAAGCTTTCTTT.